This TCR beta chain was captured in a study of T cells in narcolepsy. Study-wide background: Donors had narcolepsy type 1 or type 2, or were healthy controls.

Sequencing was performed with immunoSEQ multiplex PCR; in TCRdb, only in-frame clones are kept and a portion is missing. Of about 25,000 clones detected, 70% to 85% appear once; the ten largest clones hold approximately 0.71%. Whole-study findings and limits: In some patient and control memory CD4+ samples, autoreactive clones were absent. Comparing one patient's CSF and blood CD4+ clonotypes highlighted HCRT- and TRIB2-specific autoreactive clonotypes. Reportedly, autoreactive clonotypes were serially detected in patients' blood but not controls'.

The length of the CDR3 is 14 residues. Deletions cut 2 bases from V and 4 bases from J, with 12 bases between. CDR1 and CDR2 (germline): SGHNT, YYREEE (reference sequence). Concerning this clone itself: Its specificity is not known.

Sequenced material: CD45RA- memory CD4+ T cells from PBMCs. The receptor's source is a human donor with narcolepsy. The chain combines TRBV5-4 with TRBJ1-2; D is unclear. The CDR3 DNA sequence: TGTGCCAGCAGCTTTGTAGGAGTTGTCTATGGCTACACCTTC. Translated, it gives CASSFVGVVYGYTF.